This T cell receptor beta chain was observed in a study of shared clonotypes between healthy human individuals. Study results and caveats: Roughly 5% of naive CD4 clonotypes were shared across a few donors.

Looked up from germline, CDR1 is SGHVS and CDR2 is FQNEAQ. Trimming stripped 4 bases from V and 1 base from J, with 16 bases between. The CDR3 contains 16 residues. CD45RO-negative, CCR7-positively selected cells formed the naive CD8 fraction, excluding terminally differentiated effector memory CD45RA+ cells. This clone showed up just once. The antigen remains unidentified. At the deep level, the assay was run. The method was immunoSEQ multiplex PCR; TCRdb's version includes in-frame clones alone and lacks a portion of them. Seen here are some 2,000,000 clones, about 95% observed once, and the top ten hold roughly 1%.

The chain couples TRBV7-8 to TRBJ2-5, with D hard to call. The sequence derives from a man aged 18-30 years in good health. Sequencing input: naive CD8+ T cells sorted from blood. The chain's CDR3 is CASSYPDRLGQETQYF. CDR3 in DNA: TGTGCCAGCAGCTACCCGGACCGTTTAGGCCAAGAGACCCAGTACTTC.